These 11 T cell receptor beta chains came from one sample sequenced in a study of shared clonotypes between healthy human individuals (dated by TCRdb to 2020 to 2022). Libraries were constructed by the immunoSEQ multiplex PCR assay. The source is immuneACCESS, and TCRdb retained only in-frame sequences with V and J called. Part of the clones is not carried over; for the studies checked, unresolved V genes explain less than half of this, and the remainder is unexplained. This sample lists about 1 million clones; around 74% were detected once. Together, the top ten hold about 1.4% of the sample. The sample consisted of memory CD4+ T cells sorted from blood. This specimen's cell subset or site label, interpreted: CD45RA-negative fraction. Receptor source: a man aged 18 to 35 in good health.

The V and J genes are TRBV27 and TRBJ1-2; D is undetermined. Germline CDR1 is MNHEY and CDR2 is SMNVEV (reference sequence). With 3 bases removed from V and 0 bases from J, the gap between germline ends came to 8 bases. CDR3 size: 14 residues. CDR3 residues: CASSFFGPNYGYTF. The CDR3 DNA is TGTGCCAGCAGTTTTTTTGGACCTAACTATGGCTACACCTTC.

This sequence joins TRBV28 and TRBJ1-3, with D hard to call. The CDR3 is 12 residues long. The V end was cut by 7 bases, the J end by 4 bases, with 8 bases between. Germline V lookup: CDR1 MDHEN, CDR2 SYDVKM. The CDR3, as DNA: TGTGCCAGCACCCGGGCGGGAAACACCATATATTTT. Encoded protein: CASTRAGNTIYF.

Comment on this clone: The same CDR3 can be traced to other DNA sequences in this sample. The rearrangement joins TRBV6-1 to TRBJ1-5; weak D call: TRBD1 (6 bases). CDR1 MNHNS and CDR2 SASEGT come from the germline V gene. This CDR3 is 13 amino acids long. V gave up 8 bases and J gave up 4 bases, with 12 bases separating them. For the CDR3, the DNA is TGTGCCAGCTCCGGGAGGGGGAATCAGCCCCAGCATTTT. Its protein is CASSGRGNQPQHF.

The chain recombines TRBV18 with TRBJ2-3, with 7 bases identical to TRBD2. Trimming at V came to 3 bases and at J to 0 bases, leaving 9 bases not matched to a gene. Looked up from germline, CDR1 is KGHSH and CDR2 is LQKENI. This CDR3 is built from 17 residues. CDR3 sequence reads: CASSPRKSGTSTDTQYF. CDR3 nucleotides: TGTGCCAGCTCACCCCGCAAAAGCGGGACTAGCACAGATACGCAGTATTTT.

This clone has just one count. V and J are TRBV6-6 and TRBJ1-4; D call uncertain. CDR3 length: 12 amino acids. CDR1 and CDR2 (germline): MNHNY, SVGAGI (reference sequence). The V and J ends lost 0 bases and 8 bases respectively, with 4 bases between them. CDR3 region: CASSYSEEKLFF. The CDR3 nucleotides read TGTGCCAGCAGTTACTCAGAGGAAAAACTGTTTTTT.

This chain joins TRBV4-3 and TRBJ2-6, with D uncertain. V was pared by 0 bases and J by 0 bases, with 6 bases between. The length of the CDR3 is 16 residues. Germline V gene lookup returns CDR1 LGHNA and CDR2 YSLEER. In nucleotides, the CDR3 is TGCGCCAGCAGCCAAGAAGCCTACTCTGGGGCCAACGTCCTGACTTTC. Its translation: CASSQEAYSGANVLTF.

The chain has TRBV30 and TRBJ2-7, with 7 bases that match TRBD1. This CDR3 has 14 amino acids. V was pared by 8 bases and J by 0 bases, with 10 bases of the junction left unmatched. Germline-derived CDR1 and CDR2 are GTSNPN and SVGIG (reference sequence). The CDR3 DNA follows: TGTGCCGGCCTCCTACAGGGGAGCTCCTACGAGCAGTACTTC. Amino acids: CAGLLQGSSYEQYF.

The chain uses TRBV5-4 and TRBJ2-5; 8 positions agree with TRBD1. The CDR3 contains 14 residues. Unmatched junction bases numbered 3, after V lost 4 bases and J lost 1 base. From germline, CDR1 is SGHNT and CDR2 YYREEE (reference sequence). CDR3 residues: CASSTGQAQETQYF. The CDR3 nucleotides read TGTGCCAGCAGCACGGGACAGGCCCAAGAGACCCAGTACTTC.

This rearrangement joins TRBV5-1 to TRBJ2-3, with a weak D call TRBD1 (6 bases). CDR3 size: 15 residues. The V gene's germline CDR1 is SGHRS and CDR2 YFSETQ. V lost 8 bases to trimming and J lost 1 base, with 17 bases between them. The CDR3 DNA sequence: TGCGCCAGTCGAACCCGGGACATCGGCACAGATACGCAGTATTTT. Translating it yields CASRTRDIGTDTQYF.

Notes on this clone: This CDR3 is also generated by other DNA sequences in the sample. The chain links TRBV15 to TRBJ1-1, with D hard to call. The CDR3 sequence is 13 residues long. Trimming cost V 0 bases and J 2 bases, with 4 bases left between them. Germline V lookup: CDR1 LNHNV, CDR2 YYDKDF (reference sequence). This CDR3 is CATSRDINTEAFF. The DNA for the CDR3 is TGTGCCACCAGCAGAGATATTAACACTGAAGCTTTCTTT.

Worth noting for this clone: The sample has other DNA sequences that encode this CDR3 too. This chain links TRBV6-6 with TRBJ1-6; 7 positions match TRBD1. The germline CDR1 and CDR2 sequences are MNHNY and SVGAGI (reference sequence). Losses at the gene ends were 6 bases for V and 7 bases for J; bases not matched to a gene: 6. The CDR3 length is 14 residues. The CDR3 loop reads CASRTGTENSPLHF. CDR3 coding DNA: TGTGCCAGCAGGACCGGGACAGAGAATTCACCCCTCCACTTT.